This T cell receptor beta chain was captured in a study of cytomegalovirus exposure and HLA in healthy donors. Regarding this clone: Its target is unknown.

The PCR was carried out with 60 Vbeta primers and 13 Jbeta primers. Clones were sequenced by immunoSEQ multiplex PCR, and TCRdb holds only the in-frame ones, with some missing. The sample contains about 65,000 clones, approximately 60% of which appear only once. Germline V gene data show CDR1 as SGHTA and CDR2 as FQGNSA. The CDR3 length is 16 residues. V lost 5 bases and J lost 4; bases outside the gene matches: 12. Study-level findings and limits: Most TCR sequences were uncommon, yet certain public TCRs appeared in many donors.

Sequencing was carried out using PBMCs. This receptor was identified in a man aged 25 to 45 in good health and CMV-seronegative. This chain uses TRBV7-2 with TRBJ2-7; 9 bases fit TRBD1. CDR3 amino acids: CASSMGPTGGQYEQYF. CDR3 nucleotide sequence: TGTGCCAGCAGCATGGGGCCGACAGGGGGTCAGTACGAGCAGTACTTC.